These 3 T cell receptor beta chains came from one sample sequenced in a study of blood T cell repertoires in COVID-19. Measured with immunoSEQ multiplex PCR; TCRdb has only the in-frame clones, and not every one. This table holds about 210,000 clones, 88% found once. Input material: peripheral blood. Receptors originate from a man between 65 and 79 years old with acute or convalescent COVID-19.

In regard to this clone: The identical CDR3 is also encoded by other nucleotide sequences in the sample. The rearrangement joins TRBV18 to TRBJ1-1; D may be TRBD1 (5 bases). Between the trimmed V and J ends, which lost 3 bases and 1 base, there was a span of 6 bases. The CDR3 contains 13 residues. The germline V gene encodes CDR1 KGHSH and CDR2 LQKENI. The CDR3 coding sequence is TGTGCCAGCTCACCCCAGGGGAACACTGAAGCTTTCTTT. Residues: CASSPQGNTEAFF.

The chain has TRBV6-4 and TRBJ2-3; 11 nucleotides agree with TRBD2. Germline V gene sequence: CDR1 MRHNA, CDR2 SNTAGT. V was pared by 6 bases and J by 1 base, with 3 bases of the junction left unmatched. The CDR3 is 15 residues long. The DNA of the CDR3 is TGTGCCAGCAGCTTAGCGGGAGGGCGCACAGATACGCAGTATTTT. The encoded protein is CASSLAGGRTDTQYF.

V is TRBV24-1 and J is TRBJ2-1; 9 bases are a match to TRBD2. Germline assignment: CDR1 KGHDR and CDR2 SFDVKD. CDR3 length: 16 amino acids. The CDR3 nucleotides are TGTGCGACCTCTGAGGCGGGAGGGGGTGTATACAATGAGCAGTTCTTC. Its translation: CATSEAGGGVYNEQFF.